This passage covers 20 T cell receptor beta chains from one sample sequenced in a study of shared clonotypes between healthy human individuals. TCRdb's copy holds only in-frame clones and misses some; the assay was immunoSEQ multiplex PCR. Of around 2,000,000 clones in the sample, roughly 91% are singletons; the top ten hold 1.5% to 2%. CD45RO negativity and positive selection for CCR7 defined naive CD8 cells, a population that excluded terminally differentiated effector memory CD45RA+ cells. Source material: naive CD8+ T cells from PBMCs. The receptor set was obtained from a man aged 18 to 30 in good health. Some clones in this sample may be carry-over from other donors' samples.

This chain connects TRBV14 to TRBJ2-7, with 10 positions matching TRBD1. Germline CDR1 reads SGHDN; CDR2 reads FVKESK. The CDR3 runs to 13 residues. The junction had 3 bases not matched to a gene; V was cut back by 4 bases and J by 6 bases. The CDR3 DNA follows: TGTGCCAGCAGCCGACAGGGGGCTTCCGAGCAGTACTTC. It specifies CASSRQGASEQYF.

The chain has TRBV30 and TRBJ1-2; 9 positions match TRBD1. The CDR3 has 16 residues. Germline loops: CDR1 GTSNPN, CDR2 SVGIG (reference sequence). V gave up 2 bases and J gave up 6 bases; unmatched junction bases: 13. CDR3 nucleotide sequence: TGTGCCTGGAGTACGGGACAGGGCCCGAAGGATCATGGCTACACCTTC. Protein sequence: CAWSTGQGPKDHGYTF.

This CDR3 is CASSSGQGGTDTQYF. The CDR3 nucleotides read TGTGCCAGCAGTTCAGGACAGGGGGGGACAGATACGCAGTATTTT. The rearrangement links TRBV28 to TRBJ2-3; TRBD1 matches at 10 bases. V gave up 4 bases and J gave up 3 bases; unmatched junction bases: 4. Germline lookup yields CDR1 MDHEN and CDR2 SYDVKM. This CDR3 has 15 residues.

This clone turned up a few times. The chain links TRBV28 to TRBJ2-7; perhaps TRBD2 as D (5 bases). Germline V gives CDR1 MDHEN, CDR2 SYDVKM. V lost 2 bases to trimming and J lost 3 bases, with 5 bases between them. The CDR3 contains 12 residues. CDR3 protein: CASSLDYYEQYF. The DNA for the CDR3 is TGTGCCAGCAGTTTAGACTACTACGAGCAGTACTTC.

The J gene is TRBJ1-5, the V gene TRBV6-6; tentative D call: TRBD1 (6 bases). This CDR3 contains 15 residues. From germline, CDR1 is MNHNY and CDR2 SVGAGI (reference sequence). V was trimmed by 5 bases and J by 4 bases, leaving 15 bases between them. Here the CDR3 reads CASSHGTRLNQPQHF. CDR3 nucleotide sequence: TGTGCCAGCAGTCACGGGACACGACTAAATCAGCCCCAGCATTTT.

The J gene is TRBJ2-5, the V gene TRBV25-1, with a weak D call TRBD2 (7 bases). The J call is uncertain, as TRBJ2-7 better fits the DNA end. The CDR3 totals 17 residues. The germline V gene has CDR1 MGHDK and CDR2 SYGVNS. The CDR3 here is CASRGAPSSGKGYEQYF. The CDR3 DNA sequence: TGTGCCAGCAGGGGGGCCCCGAGCAGCGGGAAGGGCTACGAGCAGTACTTC.

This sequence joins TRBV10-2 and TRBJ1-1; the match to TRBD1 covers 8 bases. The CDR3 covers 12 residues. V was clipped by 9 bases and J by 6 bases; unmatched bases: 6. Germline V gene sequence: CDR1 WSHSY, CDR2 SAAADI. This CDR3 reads CASWQGAAEAFF. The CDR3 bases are TGCGCCAGTTGGCAGGGGGCCGCTGAAGCTTTCTTT.

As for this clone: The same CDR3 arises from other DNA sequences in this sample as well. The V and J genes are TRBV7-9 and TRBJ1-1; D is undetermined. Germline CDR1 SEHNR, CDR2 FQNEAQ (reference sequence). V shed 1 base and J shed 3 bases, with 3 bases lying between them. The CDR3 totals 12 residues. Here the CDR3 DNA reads TGTGCCAGCAGCTTAGGATACACTGAAGCTTTCTTT. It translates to CASSLGYTEAFF.

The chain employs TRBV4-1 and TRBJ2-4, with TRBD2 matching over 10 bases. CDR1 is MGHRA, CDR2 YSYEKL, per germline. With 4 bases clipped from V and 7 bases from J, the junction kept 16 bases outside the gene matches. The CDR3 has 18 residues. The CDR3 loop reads CASSPNPSVLAGVNIQYF. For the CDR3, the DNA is TGCGCCAGCAGCCCCAACCCCTCGGTCCTAGCGGGAGTGAACATTCAGTACTTC.

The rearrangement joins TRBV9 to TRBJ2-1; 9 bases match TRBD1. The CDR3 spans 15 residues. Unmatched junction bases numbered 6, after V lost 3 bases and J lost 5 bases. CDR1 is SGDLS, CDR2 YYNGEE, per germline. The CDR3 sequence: CASSGRQGVNNEQFF. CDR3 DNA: TGTGCCAGCAGCGGACGACAGGGGGTCAACAATGAGCAGTTCTTC.

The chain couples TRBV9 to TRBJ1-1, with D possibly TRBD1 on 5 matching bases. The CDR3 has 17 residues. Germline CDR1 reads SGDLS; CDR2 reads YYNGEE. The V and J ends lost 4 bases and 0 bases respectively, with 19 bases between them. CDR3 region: CASSLWDASRVNTEAFF. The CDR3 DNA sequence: TGTGCCAGCAGCCTATGGGACGCGTCCAGGGTGAACACTGAAGCTTTCTTT.

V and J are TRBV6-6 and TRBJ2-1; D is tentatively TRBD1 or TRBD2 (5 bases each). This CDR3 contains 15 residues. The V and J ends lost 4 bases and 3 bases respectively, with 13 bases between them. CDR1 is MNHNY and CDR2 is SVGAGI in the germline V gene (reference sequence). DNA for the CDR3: TGTGCCAGCAGTTCCACCGGGACGATCTACAATGAGCAGTTCTTC. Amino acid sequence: CASSSTGTIYNEQFF.

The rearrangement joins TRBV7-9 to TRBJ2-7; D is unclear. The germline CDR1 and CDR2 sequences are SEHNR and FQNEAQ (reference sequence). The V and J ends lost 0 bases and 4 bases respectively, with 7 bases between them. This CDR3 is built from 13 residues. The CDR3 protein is CASSLAQRYEQYF. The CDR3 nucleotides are TGTGCCAGCAGCTTAGCGCAGAGGTACGAGCAGTACTTC. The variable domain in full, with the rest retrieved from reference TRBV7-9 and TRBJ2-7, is DTGVSQNPRHKITKRGQNVTFRCDPISEHNRLYWYRQTLGQGPEFLTYFQNEAQLEKSRLLSDRFSAERPKGSFSTLEIQRTEQGDSAMYLCASSLAQRYEQYFGPGTRLTVT.

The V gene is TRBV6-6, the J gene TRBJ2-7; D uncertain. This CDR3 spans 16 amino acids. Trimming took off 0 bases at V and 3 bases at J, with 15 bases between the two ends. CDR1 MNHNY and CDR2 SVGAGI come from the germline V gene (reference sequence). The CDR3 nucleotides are TGTGCCAGCAGTTACTCGATGGCTCCTCGAGACTACGAGCAGTACTTC. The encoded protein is CASSYSMAPRDYEQYF.

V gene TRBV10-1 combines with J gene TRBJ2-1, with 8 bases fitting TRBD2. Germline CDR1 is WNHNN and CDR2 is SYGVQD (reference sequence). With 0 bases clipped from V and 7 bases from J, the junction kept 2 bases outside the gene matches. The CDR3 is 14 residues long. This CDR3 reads CASSESVAGNEQFF. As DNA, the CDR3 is TGCGCCAGCAGTGAGTCGGTAGCGGGGAATGAGCAGTTCTTC.

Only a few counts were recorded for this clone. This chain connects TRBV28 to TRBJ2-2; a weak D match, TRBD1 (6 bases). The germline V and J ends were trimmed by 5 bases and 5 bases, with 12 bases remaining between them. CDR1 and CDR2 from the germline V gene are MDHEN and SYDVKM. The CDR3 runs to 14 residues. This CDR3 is CASSEHRETGELFF. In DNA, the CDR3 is TGTGCCAGCAGTGAACACAGGGAAACCGGGGAGCTGTTTTTT.

CDR3 loop: CASSSLGGQGYEQYF. For the CDR3, the DNA is TGTGCCAGCAGCTCCCTAGGGGGACAGGGCTACGAGCAGTACTTC. This chain links TRBV7-9 with TRBJ2-7; 9 bases align to TRBD1. The CDR3 contains 15 residues. Germline V gene sequence: CDR1 SEHNR, CDR2 FQNEAQ (reference sequence). Unmatched junction bases numbered 7, after V lost 4 bases and J lost 3 bases.

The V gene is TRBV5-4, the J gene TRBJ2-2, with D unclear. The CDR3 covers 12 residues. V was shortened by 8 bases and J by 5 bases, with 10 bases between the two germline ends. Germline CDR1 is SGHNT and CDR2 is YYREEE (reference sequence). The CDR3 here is CASRAWTGELFF. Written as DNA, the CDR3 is TGTGCCAGTCGAGCTTGGACCGGGGAGCTGTTTTTT.

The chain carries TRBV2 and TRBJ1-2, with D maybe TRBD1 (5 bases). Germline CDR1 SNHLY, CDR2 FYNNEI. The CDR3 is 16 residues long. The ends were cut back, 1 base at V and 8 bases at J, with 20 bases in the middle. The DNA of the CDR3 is TGTGCCAGCAGTGAAGTAGGGGTCAGAGAGGAGGGCGGCTACACCTTC. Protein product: CASSEVGVREEGGYTF. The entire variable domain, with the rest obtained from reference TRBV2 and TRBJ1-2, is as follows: EPEVTQTPSHQVTQMGQEVILRCVPISNHLYFYWYRQILGQKVEFLVSFYNNEISEKSEIFDDQFSVERPDGSNFTLKIRSTKLEDSAMYFCASSEVGVREEGGYTFGSGTRLTVV.

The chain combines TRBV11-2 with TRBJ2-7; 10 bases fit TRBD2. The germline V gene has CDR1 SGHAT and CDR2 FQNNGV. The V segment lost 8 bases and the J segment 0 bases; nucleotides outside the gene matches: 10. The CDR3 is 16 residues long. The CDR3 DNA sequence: TGTGCCAGCGCTTCTAGCGGGAGCACATTCTCCTACGAGCAGTACTTC. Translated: CASASSGSTFSYEQYF.